This T cell receptor beta chain was identified during a study of cytomegalovirus exposure and HLA in healthy donors. Study-wide results and caveats: The investigators catalogued 150 to 200 TCR beta chains as cytomegalovirus-associated. Indistinguishability led to the exclusion of some V segments, TRBV6-2 and TRBV6-3 included. Sequencing had likely introduced a cluster of highly shared sequence variants as an artifact.

The PCR had 60 Vbeta and 13 Jbeta primers. The table came from immunoSEQ multiplex PCR; TCRdb's copy has only in-frame clones and leaves some out. The table shows about 200,000 clones, with over 80% occurring only once. The CDR3 loop spans 16 amino acids. V was cut by 0 bases and J by 0 bases, with 12 bases left in between. CDR1 and CDR2 from the germline V gene are MNHEY and SVGAGI. A word on this clone: The target antigen is unknown.

Sample: PBMCs. The rearrangement joins TRBV6-5 to TRBJ2-7, with a possible D match to TRBD2 (5 bases). This TCR was sampled from a man aged 25-45 years in good health and CMV-seronegative. For the CDR3, the DNA is TGTGCCAGCAGTTACTCGAGACGGGATGGCTCCTACGAGCAGTACTTC. Encoded protein: CASSYSRRDGSYEQYF.